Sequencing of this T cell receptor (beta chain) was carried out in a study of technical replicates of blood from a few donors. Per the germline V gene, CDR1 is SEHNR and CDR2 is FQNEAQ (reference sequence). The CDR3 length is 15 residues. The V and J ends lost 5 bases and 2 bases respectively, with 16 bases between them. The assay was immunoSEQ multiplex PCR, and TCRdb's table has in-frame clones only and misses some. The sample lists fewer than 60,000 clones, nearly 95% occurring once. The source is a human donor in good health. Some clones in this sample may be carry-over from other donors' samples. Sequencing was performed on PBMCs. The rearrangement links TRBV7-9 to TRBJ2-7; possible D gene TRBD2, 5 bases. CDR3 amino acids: CASSARENGAYEQYF. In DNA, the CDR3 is TGTGCCAGCAGCGCTCGGGAAAACGGGGCCTACGAGCAGTACTTC.